This T cell receptor beta chain was found in a study of T cells in narcolepsy. Overall study findings and caveats: Comparing one patient's CSF and blood CD4+ clonotypes highlighted HCRT- and TRIB2-specific autoreactive clonotypes. Autoreactive clonotypes reportedly recurred in blood of same and different patients, not controls.

Measured with immunoSEQ multiplex PCR; TCRdb has only the in-frame clones, and not every one. The data show tens of thousands of clones, roughly 84% seen once. On this clone itself: No antigen is known for it.

The V end was cut by 2 bases, the J end by 4 bases, with 12 bases between. Germline V gene data show CDR1 as LNHDA and CDR2 as SQIVND (reference sequence). The CDR3 is 15 amino acids. The chain uses TRBV19 and TRBJ1-3; D is possibly TRBD1 (5 bases). Sequencing was performed on CD45RA- memory CD4+ T cells from PBMCs. This TCR was sampled from a human donor with narcolepsy. The CDR3 nucleotides read TGTGCCAGTAGTATACTCCTTGGGGGAGGAAACACCATATATTTT. Translating it yields CASSILLGGGNTIYF.